The 15 T cell receptor beta chains in this list originate from one sample, sequenced in a study of cytotoxic CD8 clonotypes in ibrutinib-treated CLL. The protocol was immunoSEQ multiplex PCR, while the TCRdb copy is restricted to in-frame clones and leaves out a portion. The profile shows 150,000 or so clones, about 80% of them singletons. The source material was PBMCs, sampled after 24 months of ibrutinib treatment. The receptors shown here come from a human donor with chronic lymphocytic leukemia.

The chain has TRBV30 and TRBJ1-4; 9 bases are shared with TRBD1. There are 13 residues in the CDR3. Germline CDR1 is GTSNPN and CDR2 is SVGIG (reference sequence). Trimming at V came to 5 bases and at J to 7 bases, leaving 5 bases not matched to a gene. This CDR3 reads CAWGQGLSEKLFF. The CDR3 DNA sequence: TGTGCCTGGGGACAGGGGTTGAGTGAAAAACTGTTTTTT.

The chain employs TRBV28 and TRBJ1-1, with D perhaps matching TRBD1 (5 bases). This CDR3 spans 15 amino acids. V was trimmed by 5 bases and J by 3 bases, leaving 16 bases between them. Per germline, CDR1 MDHEN and CDR2 SYDVKM. The CDR3 reads CASSLPPGPYTEAFF. The CDR3 bases are TGTGCCAGCAGTCTACCTCCAGGGCCCTACACTGAAGCTTTCTTT. Based on the CDR3 plus reference TRBV28 and TRBJ1-1, the full variable domain is DVKVTQSSRYLVKRTGEKVFLECVQDMDHENMFWYRQDPGLGLRLIYFSYDVKMKEKGDIPEGYSVSREKKERFSLILESASTNQTSMYLCASSLPPGPYTEAFFGQGTRLTVV.

V is TRBV7-2 and J is TRBJ2-7; 11 nucleotides agree with TRBD2. The CDR3 totals 16 residues. Trimming cost V 5 bases and J 3 bases; bases outside gene matches: 9. In germline, CDR1 is SGHTA, CDR2 FQGNSA. The CDR3 sequence: CASSRNRLAGGYEQYF. Here the CDR3 DNA reads TGTGCCAGCAGCCGTAATAGGCTAGCGGGGGGCTACGAGCAGTACTTC.

This clone was found a few times. The rearrangement uses TRBV12-5 and TRBJ2-1, with D unclear. This CDR3 spans 11 amino acids. Germline values: CDR1 LGHNT, CDR2 FRNRAP. V lost 8 bases and J 8 bases, leaving 10 bases between the germline ends. For the CDR3, the DNA is TGTGCTAGTTCCAGGACGGATGAGCAGTTCTTC. Translation gives CASSRTDEQFF.

The chain carries TRBV7-6 and TRBJ1-5, with 10 bases aligning to TRBD1. The germline V gene has CDR1 SGHVS and CDR2 FNYEAQ. V was pared by 4 bases and J by 6 bases, with 6 bases of the junction left unmatched. The CDR3 is 15 amino acids. In nucleotides, the CDR3 is TGTGCCAGCAGCTATGGGACAGGGGCCGGTCAGCCCCAGCATTTT. The encoded protein is CASSYGTGAGQPQHF.

The chain joins TRBV5-1 to TRBJ2-2; D call uncertain. Trimming left V 1 base short and J 3 bases short, with 7 bases between. Per germline, CDR1 SGHRS and CDR2 YFSETQ. This CDR3 is built from 14 residues. The DNA for the CDR3 is TGCGCCAGCAGCTTGACAGCCGACACCGGGGAGCTGTTTTTT. This translates into CASSLTADTGELFF.

The rearrangement links TRBV7-3 to TRBJ2-3; 8 bases match TRBD2. The CDR3 contains 17 residues. Losses at the gene ends were 0 bases for V and 6 bases for J; bases not matched to a gene: 11. From germline, CDR1 is SGHTA and CDR2 FQGTGA. CDR3 protein: CASSLTMMAGGQDTQYF. The CDR3, as DNA: TGTGCCAGCAGCTTAACGATGATGGCGGGAGGACAGGATACGCAGTATTTT.

The chain recombines TRBV7-2 with TRBJ2-4; possibly TRBD1 for D (6 bases). The CDR3 length is 16 residues. CDR1 is SGHTA and CDR2 is FQGNSA in the germline V gene. Trimming left V 5 bases short and J 1 base short, with 15 bases between. In nucleotides, the CDR3 is TGTGCCAGCAGCGCCCTTTTGGGGGCGGCCAAAAACATTCAGTACTTC. Amino acids: CASSALLGAAKNIQYF.

The genes are TRBV7-9 and TRBJ2-7; D may be TRBD1 or TRBD2 (5 bases each). Trimming took off 3 bases at V and 1 base at J, with 7 bases between the two ends. The CDR3 spans 13 residues. The germline V gene encodes CDR1 SEHNR and CDR2 FQNEAQ (reference sequence). Here the CDR3 reads CASSFEGSYEQYF. The DNA of the CDR3 is TGTGCCAGCAGCTTCGAGGGGTCCTACGAGCAGTACTTC.

V is TRBV5-4 and J is TRBJ2-3, with D perhaps matching TRBD1 or TRBD2 (6 bases each). From germline, CDR1 is SGHNT and CDR2 YYREEE (reference sequence). The CDR3 spans 14 residues. V was shortened by 6 bases and J by 7 bases, with 18 bases between the two germline ends. The CDR3 loop is CASTGGPGENTQYF. CDR3 coding DNA: TGTGCCAGCACCGGGGGACCAGGGGAAAATACGCAGTATTTT.

This sequence joins TRBV28 and TRBJ1-5; D is perhaps TRBD1 (5 bases). The V gene lost 2 bases and the J gene lost 6 bases, with 14 bases spanning the gap. Per the germline V gene, CDR1 is MDHEN and CDR2 is SYDVKM. The CDR3 sequence is 15 residues long. The CDR3 loop is CASSLVSGFGQPQHF. The CDR3 DNA reads TGTGCCAGCAGTTTAGTGTCAGGGTTCGGTCAGCCCCAGCATTTT.

The rearrangement links TRBV5-1 to TRBJ1-3; D possibly corresponds to TRBD1 (6 bases). V lost 4 bases to trimming and J lost 0 bases, with 17 bases between them. The CDR3 covers 17 residues. Germline assignment: CDR1 SGHRS and CDR2 YFSETQ. The CDR3 protein is CASSGGYLGPSGNTIYF. The DNA for the CDR3 is TGCGCCAGCAGCGGGGGCTATCTGGGACCCTCTGGAAACACCATATATTTT.

V gene TRBV9 combines with J gene TRBJ1-2; 9 bases map to TRBD1. This CDR3 contains 14 residues. Germline V CDR1 and CDR2: SGDLS, YYNGEE. V trimming: 3 bases; J trimming: 6 bases; junction bases outside the gene matches: 6. The DNA of the CDR3 is TGTGCCAGCAGCGGGTGGGACAGGGACAATGGCTACACCTTC. Its translation is CASSGWDRDNGYTF.

This clone has at least ten counts. Other DNA sequences in the same sample also yield this CDR3. Here the CDR3 DNA reads TGTGCCAGCAGTTTATCGGGGGGCAATCAGCCCCAGCATTTT. Encoded protein: CASSLSGGNQPQHF. The gene calls are TRBV28 and TRBJ1-5; maybe TRBD1 (5 bases). Trimming removed 1 base from V and 2 bases from J, with 6 bases in between. This CDR3 has 14 amino acids. The germline CDR1 and CDR2 sequences are MDHEN and SYDVKM.

This chain uses TRBV6-6 with TRBJ1-4; possible D gene TRBD1, 5 bases. The CDR3 length is 13 residues. The V and J ends lost 6 bases and 17 bases respectively, with 22 bases between them. Germline values: CDR1 MNHNY, CDR2 SVGAGI (reference sequence). CDR3 in DNA: TGTGCCAGCAGCCCCGCAGTTGACGACAGTCGTTTTTTT. This gives the protein CASSPAVDDSRFF.